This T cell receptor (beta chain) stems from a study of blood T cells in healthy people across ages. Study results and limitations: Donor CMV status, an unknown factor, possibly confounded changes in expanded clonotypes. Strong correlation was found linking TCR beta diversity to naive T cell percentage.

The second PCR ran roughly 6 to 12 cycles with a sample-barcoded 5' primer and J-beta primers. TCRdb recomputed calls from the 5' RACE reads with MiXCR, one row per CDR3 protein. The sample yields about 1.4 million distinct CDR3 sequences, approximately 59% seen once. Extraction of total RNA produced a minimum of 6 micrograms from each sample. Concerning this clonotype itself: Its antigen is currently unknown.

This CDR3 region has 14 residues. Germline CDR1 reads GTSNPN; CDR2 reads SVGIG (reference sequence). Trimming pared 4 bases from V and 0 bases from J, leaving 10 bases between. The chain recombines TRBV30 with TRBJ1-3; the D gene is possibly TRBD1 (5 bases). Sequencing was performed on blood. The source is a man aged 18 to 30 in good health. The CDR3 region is CAWTQDTSGNTIYF. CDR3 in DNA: TGTGCCTGGACTCAGGACACCTCTGGAAACACCATATATTTT.